A single sample gave rise to the 32 T cell receptor beta chains below, sequenced in a study of post-analysis software for immune sequencing data. Study-wide results and caveats: A few TRBV segments (TRBV5-6, TRBV5-1 and TRBV20-1 among them) occurred more frequently in patients than in controls.

Antigens for these TCRs are unknown. Carried by the TCR beta cDNA libraries were unique molecular identifiers. TCRdb reanalysed the PCR reads using MiXCR and keeps one entry per CDR3 protein. The table has around 440,000 distinct CDR3 sequences, 45% seen once; the top ten hold 12%. Sequenced input: blood. The receptors were gathered from a girl aged 10-17 years with multiple sclerosis.

This clonotype appeared a few times. The V call is TRBV29-1, the J call TRBJ1-1, with 7 nucleotides matching TRBD1. Germline CDR1 reads SQVTM; CDR2 reads ANQGSEA. CDR3 length: 14 amino acids. V was pared by 5 bases and J by 1 base, with 7 bases of the junction left unmatched. The CDR3 DNA follows: TGCAGCGTTTACATTGGACAGGCGAACACTGAAGCTTTCTTT. Its protein is CSVYIGQANTEAFF.

The V gene is TRBV20-1, the J gene TRBJ2-6; TRBD1 might be the D (6 bases). V lost 1 base to trimming and J lost 0 bases, with 10 bases between them. CDR1 is DFQATT, CDR2 SNEGSKA, per germline (reference sequence). The CDR3 extends over 16 amino acids. The CDR3: CSARGTVISGANVLTF. The CDR3 nucleotides are TGCAGTGCTAGAGGGACAGTCATCTCTGGGGCCAACGTCCTGACTTTC.

This clonotype occurred once. This chain connects TRBV20-1 to TRBJ1-1; no firm D call. The V end was cut by 0 bases, the J end by 4 bases, with 15 bases between. Germline CDR1 and CDR2: DFQATT and SNEGSKA (reference sequence). This CDR3 comprises 15 residues. CDR3 sequence: CSARDPDRGFTEAFF. The DNA of the CDR3 is TGCAGTGCTAGAGATCCCGATCGTGGTTTCACTGAAGCTTTCTTT.

This clonotype has a handful of counts. V usage is TRBV24-1 and J usage is TRBJ1-2; a possible D gene is TRBD1 (5 bases). This CDR3 is 16 amino acids long. Germline CDR1 reads KGHDR; CDR2 reads SFDVKD. V lost 7 bases and J lost 8, with 25 bases in between. CDR3 residues: CATSVPPGTPSEGYTF. CDR3 nucleotides: TGTGCCACCAGCGTACCGCCCGGGACCCCCTCGGAAGGCTACACCTTC.

This clonotype appeared many times. This chain uses TRBV10-3 with TRBJ2-5; TRBD2 might be the D (6 bases). The V gene's germline CDR1 is ENHRY and CDR2 SYGVKD. Trimming shortened V by 10 bases and J by 2 bases, and 14 bases separated the two germline ends. The CDR3 is 13 residues long. The CDR3 spells CASGGTEQETQYF. CDR3 nucleotides: TGTGCCAGCGGAGGGACCGAACAAGAGACCCAGTACTTC.

This clonotype was found a few times. Germline is not matched at one junction end, which may reflect a read error. The chain uses TRBV12-3 or TRBV12-4 and TRBJ2-7; tentatively, D is TRBD2 (6 bases). The CDR3 has 11 amino acids. CDR3 nucleotide sequence: TGTGCCAGCAGATTAGCGGAAGAGCAGTACTTC. Encoded protein: CASRLAEEQYF.

The chain employs TRBV10-3 and TRBJ2-3; D remains unclear. The germline CDR1 and CDR2 sequences are ENHRY and SYGVKD. V dropped 2 bases and J dropped 0 bases, with 15 bases sitting between them. The CDR3 has 17 amino acids. The CDR3 sequence is CAISEPPRGSSTDTQYF. The CDR3, as DNA: TGTGCCATCAGTGAGCCTCCAAGAGGATCTAGCACAGATACGCAGTATTTT.

The genes are TRBV6-2 or TRBV6-3 and TRBJ1-2; 8 nucleotides line up with TRBD1. The J segment lost 4 bases and the V segment lost 4 bases, leaving 2 bases of the junction unmatched. Per germline, CDR1 MNHEY and CDR2 SVGEGT. The CDR3 is 13 amino acids. The CDR3 sequence: CASSWTGFYGYTF. CDR3 nucleotide sequence: TGTGCCAGCAGTTGGACAGGGTTCTATGGCTACACCTTC.

J is TRBJ2-3 and V is TRBV15, with 14 positions matching TRBD2. Trimming removed 0 bases from V and 3 bases from J; junction bases left unmatched: 5. From germline, CDR1 is LNHNV and CDR2 YYDKDF (reference sequence). The CDR3 is 18 amino acids. The CDR3 DNA reads TGTGCCACCAGCAGAGATTTGGGACTAGCGGGAGTTACAGATACGCAGTATTTT. Its translation is CATSRDLGLAGVTDTQYF.

V is TRBV12-3 or TRBV12-4 and J is TRBJ2-1; 8 bases align to TRBD1. The CDR3 has 14 amino acids. The V segment lost 5 bases and the J segment 11 bases; nucleotides outside the gene matches: 11. The DNA for the CDR3 is TGTGCCAGCAGTCCACAGGACAGGGAGAATAAGCAGTTCTTC. This gives the protein CASSPQDRENKQFF.

This clonotype has a handful of counts. The chain links TRBV5-1 to TRBJ2-5; possibly TRBD1 for D (5 bases). The CDR3 is 15 residues long. Deletions cut 4 bases from V and 2 bases from J, with 15 bases between. From germline, CDR1 is SGHRS and CDR2 YFSETQ. Here the CDR3 reads CASSPENRQQETQYF. The CDR3 DNA is TGCGCCAGCAGCCCGGAAAATCGACAGCAAGAGACCCAGTACTTC.

CDR3: CASSPRDRGPGNYGYTF. CDR3 DNA: TGTGCCAGCAGCCCCCGGGACAGGGGGCCGGGGAACTATGGCTACACCTTC. The J gene is TRBJ1-2, the V gene TRBV3-1; 12 nucleotides match TRBD1. CDR1 LGHDT and CDR2 YNNKEL come from the germline V gene (reference sequence). CDR3 length: 17 amino acids. The trim removed 4 bases at V and 2 bases at J, leaving 8 bases unmatched.

Written as DNA, the CDR3 is TGTGCCAGCAGATCCGGGACAGAGAATTCACCCCTCCACTTT. It codes for CASRSGTENSPLHF. The rearrangement links TRBV12-3 or TRBV12-4 to TRBJ1-6; 7 nucleotides match TRBD1. V shed 6 bases, J shed 7 bases, and the junction held 6 bases outside the gene matches. The CDR3 has 14 residues.

This clonotype appeared a few times. The genes are TRBV5-1 and TRBJ2-1, with TRBD1 identical over 7 bases. The CDR3 is 14 residues long. Per the germline V gene, CDR1 is SGHRS and CDR2 is YFSETQ. Trimming at V came to 7 bases and at J to 7 bases, leaving 11 bases not matched to a gene. CDR3 sequence: CASSPGQVTNEQFF. Written as DNA, the CDR3 is TGCGCCAGCTCGCCAGGACAGGTAACGAATGAGCAGTTCTTC.

J is TRBJ2-7 and V is TRBV5-1, with TRBD1 matching 7 bases. Germline assignment: CDR1 SGHRS and CDR2 YFSETQ. This CDR3 has 14 amino acids. The J segment lost 3 bases and the V segment lost 4 bases, leaving 7 bases of the junction unmatched. The CDR3 region has the DNA TGCGCCAGCAGCCAGACGACAGGGATCTACGAGCAGTACTTC. It translates to CASSQTTGIYEQYF.

The rearrangement joins TRBV7-2 to TRBJ1-5; possible D gene TRBD1, 5 bases. V was shortened by 6 bases and J by 3 bases, with 9 bases between the two germline ends. The CDR3 totals 13 residues. Germline V gene data show CDR1 as SGHTA and CDR2 as FQGNSA. Here the CDR3 reads CASSWGYNQPQHF. CDR3 DNA: TGTGCCAGCAGTTGGGGGTACAATCAGCCCCAGCATTTT.

This clonotype was recorded a few times. CDR3 in amino acids: CSVEEGDRGKDEQFF. CDR3 DNA: TGCAGCGTTGAAGAAGGGGACAGGGGGAAGGATGAGCAGTTCTTC. V is TRBV29-1 and J is TRBJ2-1, with 11 nucleotides matching TRBD1. Looked up from germline, CDR1 is SQVTM and CDR2 is ANQGSEA. The CDR3 totals 15 residues. The V gene end was trimmed by 0 bases and the J gene end by 8 bases; junction bases not matched to a gene: 6.

This clonotype was counted a few times. CDR3 residues: CSARDYRAGVSYEQYF. The CDR3 DNA reads as TGCAGTGCTAGAGATTATCGAGCGGGGGTCTCCTACGAGCAGTACTTC. The chain recombines TRBV20-1 with TRBJ2-7; TRBD2 matches 8 bases. The V gene end was trimmed by 0 bases and the J gene end by 0 bases; junction bases not matched to a gene: 7. This CDR3 has 16 amino acids. The germline V gene encodes CDR1 DFQATT and CDR2 SNEGSKA (reference sequence).

This chain uses TRBV20-1 with TRBJ2-1; 12 bases align to TRBD2. CDR1 is DFQATT and CDR2 is SNEGSKA in the germline V gene (reference sequence). This CDR3 region has 15 residues. The trim removed 1 base at V and 6 bases at J, leaving 4 bases unmatched. This chain's CDR3 is CSARAASGRGNEQFF. CDR3 sequence (DNA): TGCAGTGCTAGAGCGGCTAGCGGGAGGGGCAATGAGCAGTTCTTC.

In this sample, this clonotype turned up a few times. This chain connects TRBV4-1 to TRBJ2-4; D remains ambiguous. Germline CDR1 is MGHRA and CDR2 is YSYEKL. V was clipped by 4 bases and J by 13 bases, with 11 bases between them. The CDR3 spans 11 residues. The CDR3 DNA follows: TGCGCCAGCAGCCTTTTTGCAGAGCAGTACTTC. As protein: CASSLFAEQYF.

Concerning this clonotype: A read error may account for a junction end that differs from germline. The V call is TRBV28, the J call TRBJ2-4; tentatively, D is TRBD1 (6 bases). The germline gives CDR1 MDHEN, CDR2 SYDVKM. CDR3 length: 17 amino acids. The DNA for the CDR3 is TGTGCCAGCAGTCTCAGGACAGCTTATATAGCCAAAAACATTCGGTACTTC. It yields the protein CASSLRTAYIAKNIRYF.

This clonotype came up a few times. This sequence joins TRBV27 and TRBJ2-4; D possibly corresponds to TRBD2 (6 bases). The CDR3 contains 15 residues. Between the trimmed V and J ends, which lost 2 bases and 13 bases, there was a span of 21 bases. CDR1 and CDR2 (germline): MNHEY, SMNVEV (reference sequence). CDR3 coding DNA: TGTGCCAGCAGTTTAACGCCGGGACTTCCATGGTCCCAGTACTTC. As protein: CASSLTPGLPWSQYF.

This clonotype was detected only a few times. This sequence joins TRBV29-1 and TRBJ2-7, with D unresolved. V lost 4 bases, J lost 6 bases, and 13 bases lay in between. Germline assignment: CDR1 SQVTM and CDR2 ANQGSEA. The CDR3 runs 12 residues. The CDR3 protein is CSVGGRAGEQYF. CDR3 nucleotide sequence: TGCAGCGTTGGGGGAAGGGCCGGCGAGCAGTACTTC.

This sequence joins TRBV20-1 and TRBJ2-4; D remains ambiguous. The closer fit of TRBJ2-5 to the DNA end suggests the J call may be wrong. Germline CDR1 is DFQATT and CDR2 is SNEGSKA (reference sequence). The CDR3 contains 13 residues. The CDR3 DNA follows: TGCAGTGCTAGAGAAAGCACAGAAGAGACCCAGTACTTC. Translation: CSARESTEETQYF.

Only a few counts were recorded for this clonotype. The V gene is TRBV7-9, the J gene TRBJ2-7, with D possibly being TRBD1 (6 bases). The CDR3 has 13 amino acids. With 4 bases removed from V and 3 bases from J, the gap between germline ends came to 10 bases. The germline gives CDR1 SEHNR, CDR2 FQNEAQ (reference sequence). The CDR3 loop reads CASSSGQYYEQYF. The CDR3 nucleotides read TGTGCCAGCAGCTCCGGACAGTACTACGAGCAGTACTTC.

This chain uses TRBV4-2 with TRBJ2-7; D unclear. The CDR3 loop spans 15 amino acids. Germline V lookup: CDR1 LGHNA, CDR2 YNFKEQ. V lost 0 bases and J lost 4, with 13 bases in between. The CDR3: CASSQDTQAPYEQYF. For the CDR3, the DNA is TGTGCCAGCAGCCAAGATACCCAGGCCCCTTACGAGCAGTACTTC.

This chain connects TRBV12-3 or TRBV12-4 to TRBJ1-6; 8 bases line up with TRBD1. V lost 6 bases, J lost 14 bases, and 12 bases stayed unmatched. The CDR3 has 14 amino acids. As DNA, the CDR3 is TGTGCCAGCAGGGCGGGACAGGCTCATGGGGCCCTCCACTTT. The encoded protein is CASRAGQAHGALHF.

Only one count was recorded for this clonotype. This CDR3 is missing its conserved last phenylalanine or tryptophan, likely due to a read error. This chain uses TRBV29-1 with TRBJ2-7; perhaps TRBD2 as D (6 bases). Trimming took 6 bases from V and 5 from J, leaving 20 bases between them. CDR1 and CDR2 (germline): SQVTM, ANQGSEA. The CDR3 is 14 amino acids. The DNA for the CDR3 is TGCAGCGTCGGCCTAGCGTATGGGATAAACGAGCAGTACTGC. This codes for CSVGLAYGINEQYC.

A few counts support this clonotype. V is TRBV25-1 and J is TRBJ2-3, with D tentatively TRBD2 (5 bases). CDR1 and CDR2 (germline): MGHDK, SYGVNS. CDR3 length: 14 amino acids. The V end lost 3 bases, the J end lost 1 base, and 8 bases lay between the germline ends. The CDR3 bases are TGTGCCAGCAGTGAGACCGGGGGCACAGATACGCAGTATTTT. This encodes CASSETGGTDTQYF.

The chain combines TRBV9 with TRBJ2-7; the match to TRBD1 covers 10 bases. With 0 bases clipped from V and 6 bases from J, the junction kept 6 bases outside the gene matches. Germline-derived CDR1 and CDR2 are SGDLS and YYNGEE. The CDR3 spans 15 residues. As DNA, the CDR3 is TGTGCCAGCAGCGTAGCCGCGGGACAGGGGTCCGAGCAGTACTTC. Translating gives CASSVAAGQGSEQYF.

This clonotype appeared a few times. CDR3 in DNA: TGCGCCAGCAGGGAAGTTGGGGACGGAGGTTACGAGCAGTACTTC. Amino acid sequence: CASREVGDGGYEQYF. The V call is TRBV5-1, the J call TRBJ2-7, with D perhaps given as TRBD1 or TRBD2 (5 bases each). V was cut by 5 bases and J by 4 bases, with 19 bases left in between. Germline lookup yields CDR1 SGHRS and CDR2 YFSETQ. The CDR3 covers 15 residues.

V usage is TRBV3-1 and J usage is TRBJ1-2, with D possibly TRBD1 on 5 matching bases. In germline, CDR1 is LGHDT, CDR2 YNNKEL (reference sequence). Trimming removed 2 bases at V and 3 bases at J, with 10 bases between. This CDR3 region has 14 residues. CDR3 coding DNA: TGTGCCAGCAGCCAACAGGGAGTGGACTATGGCTACACCTTC. Amino acids: CASSQQGVDYGYTF.